The 21 T cell receptor beta chains reported below all come from one sample, sequenced in a study of blood T cells in healthy people across ages. Using a J-beta primer mix together with a sample-barcoded 5' primer, a second PCR was run for roughly 7 to 12 cycles. Via MiXCR, TCRdb re-called the 5' RACE reads, giving one row per CDR3 protein. The sample lists 750,000 to 950,000 distinct CDR3 sequences, roughly 26% occurring once. The same sample was also used in a study of T cells of mothers and their children.

The source material was blood. These receptors all come from a boy aged 5-17 years in good health.

This clonotype turned up a few times. The germline gene is not matched at one end of the junction; a read error may be the cause. This chain uses TRBV27 with TRBJ2-7; the D call may be TRBD1 or TRBD2 (5 bases each). The CDR3 is made up of 14 amino acids. Looked up from germline, CDR1 is MNHEY and CDR2 is SMNVEV (reference sequence). The CDR3 DNA reads as TGTGCCAGCAGCTTATCCGGGACCACCTACGAGCAGTACTTC. As protein: CASSLSGTTYEQYF.

The V gene is TRBV6-2 or TRBV6-3, the J gene TRBJ1-2; 7 bases line up with TRBD1. Germline CDR1 and CDR2: MNHEY and SVGEGT. The CDR3 covers 17 residues. Trimming cost V 0 bases and J 3 bases; bases outside gene matches: 10. The CDR3 DNA reads TGTGCCAGCAGTTACTCCTTACTTACAGGGGCTTACTATGGCTACACCTTC. The encoded protein is CASSYSLLTGAYYGYTF.

The gene calls are TRBV3-1 and TRBJ1-6, with D maybe TRBD1 (6 bases). Germline assignment: CDR1 LGHDT and CDR2 YNNKEL (reference sequence). The CDR3 is 15 residues long. The V end was cut by 0 bases, the J end by 7 bases, with 10 bases between. The DNA for the CDR3 is TGTGCCAGCAGCCAAGACCCGGGGGCGAATTCACCCCTCCACTTT. Translated: CASSQDPGANSPLHF.

Worth noting for this clonotype: One end of the junction varies from germline; a read error may be responsible. V is TRBV9 and J is TRBJ2-1; D uncertain. This CDR3 has 8 residues. CDR1 SGDLS and CDR2 YYNGEE come from the germline V gene. DNA of the CDR3: TGTGCCGGCAGCCACGAGTTCTTC. Protein product: CAGSHEFF.

A few counts support this clonotype. The genes are TRBV20-1 and TRBJ2-2; D is perhaps TRBD2 (6 bases). V dropped 2 bases and J dropped 0 bases, with 7 bases sitting between them. CDR3 length equals 14 residues. Germline CDR1 DFQATT, CDR2 SNEGSKA (reference sequence). The CDR3 spells CSARSGSNTGELFF. The CDR3 DNA reads TGCAGTGCTAGAAGCGGGTCGAACACCGGGGAGCTGTTTTTT.

The chain has TRBV4-1 and TRBJ2-5, with D maybe TRBD2 (6 bases). This CDR3 has 18 residues. Germline CDR1 reads MGHRA; CDR2 reads YSYEKL. The V gene lost 0 bases and the J gene lost 0 bases, with 17 bases spanning the gap. The CDR3 reads CASSQDKGSGAYQETQYF. The CDR3 DNA sequence: TGCGCCAGCAGCCAAGATAAAGGTAGCGGCGCGTACCAAGAGACCCAGTACTTC.

Comments on this clonotype: Germline is not matched at one junction end, which may reflect a read error. For the CDR3, the DNA is TGTGCCAGCAGCTTAGAGGAGGGGACAGGGTGTATCTTT. It translates to CASSLEEGTGCIF. The chain employs TRBV11-2 and TRBJ1-1; 9 nucleotides align to TRBD1. CDR1 and CDR2 (germline): SGHAT, FQNNGV. The CDR3 totals 13 residues.

V and J are TRBV7-3 and TRBJ2-5; D is uncertain. The end of the DNA fits TRBJ2-1 better, so the J call may be wrong. The length of the CDR3 is 13 residues. CDR1 is SGHTA and CDR2 is FQGTGA in the germline V gene. The CDR3 coding sequence is TGTGCCAGCAGCCCCTCGGGTCCCCCACCCCAGTTCTTC. It yields the protein CASSPSGPPPQFF.

The rearrangement uses TRBV6-5 and TRBJ2-1; 9 bases are shared with TRBD2. CDR1 and CDR2 (germline): MNHEY, SVGAGI. V trimming: 4 bases; J trimming: 7 bases; junction bases outside the gene matches: 11. This CDR3 region has 16 residues. This CDR3 reads CASSSLRLAVRNEQFF. CDR3 nucleotides: TGTGCCAGCAGTTCATTACGACTAGCGGTGAGGAATGAGCAGTTCTTC.

V and J are TRBV5-1 and TRBJ1-1, with D unresolved. From germline, CDR1 is SGHRS and CDR2 YFSETQ. Trimming took 7 bases from V and 5 from J, leaving 9 bases between them. The CDR3 extends over 11 amino acids. This chain's CDR3 is CASHGETEAFF. The DNA for the CDR3 is TGCGCCAGCCACGGGGAAACTGAAGCTTTCTTT.

The chain recombines TRBV4-1 with TRBJ2-2, with 10 bases lining up with TRBD1. The CDR3 is 15 amino acids. Germline V lookup: CDR1 MGHRA, CDR2 YSYEKL. V dropped 4 bases and J dropped 8; count of bases not matched to a gene: 7. CDR3 coding DNA: TGCGCCAGCAGCCTCTCCGGGACAGGGGTGGGGGAGCTGTTTTTT. This codes for CASSLSGTGVGELFF.

This clonotype was counted between two and nine times. J is TRBJ1-5 and V is TRBV10-3, with unresolved D. With 2 bases removed from V and 4 bases from J, the gap between germline ends came to 6 bases. Germline V gene lookup returns CDR1 ENHRY and CDR2 SYGVKD. The CDR3 is 13 amino acids. Here the CDR3 DNA reads TGTGCCATCAGTGAGGCGTTAAATCAGCCCCAGCATTTT. This encodes CAISEALNQPQHF.

This rearrangement joins TRBV12-3 or TRBV12-4 to TRBJ1-4; TRBD1 matches at 8 bases. The junction had 9 bases not matched to a gene; V was cut back by 2 bases and J by 7 bases. There are 16 residues in the CDR3. The CDR3 protein is CASSLPPGGSGEKLFF. The CDR3 region has the DNA TGTGCCAGCAGTTTACCCCCAGGGGGCTCGGGTGAAAAACTGTTTTTT.

This clonotype was detected only a few times. This chain connects TRBV10-1 to TRBJ2-2, with 12 positions matching TRBD2. This CDR3 region has 20 residues. The germline V gene encodes CDR1 WNHNN and CDR2 SYGVQD (reference sequence). V shed 4 bases and J 3 bases; nucleotides not matched to a gene: 15. The CDR3 DNA is TGCGCCAGCAGTGTCTCGACTAGCGGGGGCGCCTGGAGCGACACCGGGGAGCTGTTTTTT. This gives the protein CASSVSTSGGAWSDTGELFF.

The chain links TRBV28 to TRBJ2-5; 8 bases agree with TRBD2. CDR1 MDHEN and CDR2 SYDVKM come from the germline V gene. The CDR3 has 14 amino acids. V lost 4 bases to trimming and J lost 2 bases; unmatched junction nucleotides: 3. The CDR3 sequence is CASSWSSGQETQYF. CDR3 coding DNA: TGTGCCAGCAGTTGGTCTAGCGGGCAAGAGACCCAGTACTTC.

The CDR3 here is CSAVDTGYEQYF. The CDR3 region has the DNA TGCAGCGCCGTGGACACCGGCTACGAGCAGTACTTC. V gene TRBV29-1 combines with J gene TRBJ2-7; D might be TRBD1 (5 bases). V lost 7 bases to trimming and J lost 3 bases, with 13 bases between them. Germline CDR1 and CDR2: SQVTM and ANQGSEA. The CDR3 runs to 12 residues.

This clonotype was found a few times. This chain joins TRBV6-5 and TRBJ1-4; TRBD1 aligns across 11 bases. Unmatched junction bases numbered 7, after V lost 5 bases and J lost 8 bases. Germline V gives CDR1 MNHEY, CDR2 SVGAGI. This CDR3 contains 15 residues. CDR3 protein: CASSIGTGGGEKLFF. CDR3 bases: TGTGCCAGCAGTATCGGGACAGGGGGAGGAGAAAAACTGTTTTTT.

V and J are TRBV7-3 and TRBJ1-1; weak D call: TRBD1 (5 bases). Germline values: CDR1 SGHTA, CDR2 FQGTGA. The germline V and J ends were trimmed by 4 bases and 5 bases, with 14 bases remaining between them. CDR3 length equals 14 residues. The CDR3 spells CASSSRDLGTEAFF. In nucleotides, the CDR3 is TGTGCCAGCAGCTCAAGGGACCTAGGGACTGAAGCTTTCTTT.

A few counts support this clonotype. This chain links TRBV18 with TRBJ2-5; D is undetermined. The end of the DNA is better explained by TRBJ2-1, so the J call may be wrong. Germline V lookup: CDR1 KGHSH, CDR2 LQKENI. The CDR3 loop spans 12 amino acids. CDR3 protein: CASSPNGLEQFF. CDR3 bases: TGTGCCAGCTCACCAAATGGCCTGGAGCAGTTCTTC.

V is TRBV29-1 and J is TRBJ1-2, with D perhaps matching TRBD1 (6 bases). CDR3 length equals 11 residues. Germline values: CDR1 SQVTM, CDR2 ANQGSEA. Trimming pared 4 bases from V and 9 bases from J, leaving 12 bases between. DNA of the CDR3: TGCAGCGTTGGGACAGCGCGGAGCTACACCTTC. Its protein product is CSVGTARSYTF.

The CDR3 nucleotides are TGTGCCAGCAGCTCGAGGCCCTACCTGACAGGGATCGGAACTTATAATTCACCCCTCCACTTT. Amino acids: CASSSRPYLTGIGTYNSPLHF. The chain is built from TRBV11-1 and TRBJ1-6; 7 bases align to TRBD1. This CDR3 is 21 amino acids long. Germline trimming cut 4 bases from V and 4 bases from J; bases unmatched to any gene: 22. Germline CDR1 and CDR2: SGHAT and FQDESV (reference sequence).